The present T cell receptor beta chain was sequenced within a study of shared clonotypes between healthy human individuals. Study-wide results and limits: Large sequencing depth failed to make sorted-subset sequencing complete, rarefaction showed. Lower generation probabilities were found for non-shared clonotypes than for those shared by all four donors.

This clone has only one observation. Its antigen is currently unknown. Subsets obtained from CD4+ cells comprised CD45RA+ naive and CD45RA-negative memory cells. Produced via immunoSEQ multiplex PCR; TCRdb's table is partial and in-frame only. The data contain millions of clones, more than 90% of them singletons. The clonotype comes from a man between 18 and 29 years old in good health. Sequenced material: naive CD4+ T cells sorted from blood. Subset given: CD45RA+ positively selected.

This CDR3 reads CASSPFTTLGTDTQYF. The CDR3 bases are TGCGCCAGCAGTCCGTTCACTACGCTCGGCACAGATACGCAGTATTTT. The chain joins TRBV23-1 to TRBJ2-3; D ambiguous. TRBV23-1 is an ORF, with its function uncertain. This CDR3 spans 16 amino acids. V was cut by 4 bases and J by 1 base, with 15 bases left in between.